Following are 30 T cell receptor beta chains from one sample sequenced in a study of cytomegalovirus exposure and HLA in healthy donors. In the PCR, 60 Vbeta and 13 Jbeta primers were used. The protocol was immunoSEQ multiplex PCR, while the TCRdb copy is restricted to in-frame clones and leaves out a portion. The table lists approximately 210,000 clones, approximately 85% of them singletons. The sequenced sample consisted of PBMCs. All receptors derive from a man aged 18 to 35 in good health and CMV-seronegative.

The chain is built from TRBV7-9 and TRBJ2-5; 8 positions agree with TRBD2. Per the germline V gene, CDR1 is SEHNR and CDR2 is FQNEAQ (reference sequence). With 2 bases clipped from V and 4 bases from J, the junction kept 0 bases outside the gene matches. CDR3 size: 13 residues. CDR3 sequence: CASSLLAGETQYF. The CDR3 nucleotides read TGTGCCAGCAGCTTACTAGCGGGAGAGACCCAGTACTTC.

The CDR3 loop is CASSPRTGQDYGYTF. The CDR3 DNA sequence: TGTGCCAGCAGCCCCAGGACAGGACAGGACTATGGCTACACCTTC. The chain joins TRBV11-2 to TRBJ1-2; TRBD1 aligns across 7 bases. Germline V gives CDR1 SGHAT, CDR2 FQNNGV. The CDR3 consists of 15 residues. J lost 3 bases, V lost 5 bases, and 9 bases had no gene match. Full variable domain (missing parts from reference TRBV11-2 and TRBJ1-2): EAGVAQSPRYKIIEKRQSVAFWCNPISGHATLYWYQQILGQGPKLLIQFQNNGVVDDSQLPKDRFSAERLKGVDSTLKIQPAKLEDSAVYLCASSPRTGQDYGYTFGSGTRLTVV.

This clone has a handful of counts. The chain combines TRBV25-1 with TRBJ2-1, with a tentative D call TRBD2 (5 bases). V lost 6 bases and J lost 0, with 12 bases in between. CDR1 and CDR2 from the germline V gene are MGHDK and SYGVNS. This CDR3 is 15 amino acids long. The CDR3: CASSRGRLSYNEQFF. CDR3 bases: TGTGCCAGCAGCCGCGGGCGCCTCTCCTACAATGAGCAGTTCTTC. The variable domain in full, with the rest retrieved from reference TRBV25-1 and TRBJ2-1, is EADIYQTPRYLVIGTGKKITLECSQTMGHDKMYWYQQDPGMELHLIHYSYGVNSTEKGDLSSESTVSRIRTEHFPLTLESARPSHTSQYLCASSRGRLSYNEQFFGPGTRLTVL.

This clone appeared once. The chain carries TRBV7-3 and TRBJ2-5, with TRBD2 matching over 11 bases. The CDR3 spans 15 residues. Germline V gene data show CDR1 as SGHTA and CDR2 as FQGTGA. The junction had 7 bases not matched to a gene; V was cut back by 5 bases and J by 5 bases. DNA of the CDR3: TGTGCCAGCAGCCTGACTAGCGGGATTGGGGAGACCCAGTACTTC. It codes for CASSLTSGIGETQYF.

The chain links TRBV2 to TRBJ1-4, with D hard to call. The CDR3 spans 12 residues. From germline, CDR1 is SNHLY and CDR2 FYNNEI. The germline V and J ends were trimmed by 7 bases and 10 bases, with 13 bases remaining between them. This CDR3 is CASIYQRGKLFF. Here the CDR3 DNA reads TGTGCCAGCATCTATCAGAGAGGAAAACTGTTTTTT.

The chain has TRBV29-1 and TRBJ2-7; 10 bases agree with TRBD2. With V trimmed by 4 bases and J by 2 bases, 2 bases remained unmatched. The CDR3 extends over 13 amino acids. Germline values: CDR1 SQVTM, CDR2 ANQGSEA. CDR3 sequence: CSVGTSGAYEQYF. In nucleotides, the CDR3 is TGCAGCGTTGGCACTAGCGGGGCCTACGAGCAGTACTTC.

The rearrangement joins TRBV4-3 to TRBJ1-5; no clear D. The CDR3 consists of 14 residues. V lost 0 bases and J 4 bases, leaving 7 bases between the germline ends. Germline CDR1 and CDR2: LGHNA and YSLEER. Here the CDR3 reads CASSQDGGNQPQHF. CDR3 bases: TGCGCCAGCAGCCAAGATGGAGGGAATCAGCCCCAGCATTTT.

The CDR3 nucleotides read TGCAGCGTTGCGTGGGAGCGGATGACCTACGAGCAGTACTTC. Its protein is CSVAWERMTYEQYF. This chain links TRBV29-1 with TRBJ2-7; D is perhaps TRBD2 (5 bases). V was shortened by 4 bases and J by 2 bases, with 15 bases between the two germline ends. The CDR3 contains 14 residues. Germline assignment: CDR1 SQVTM and CDR2 ANQGSEA.

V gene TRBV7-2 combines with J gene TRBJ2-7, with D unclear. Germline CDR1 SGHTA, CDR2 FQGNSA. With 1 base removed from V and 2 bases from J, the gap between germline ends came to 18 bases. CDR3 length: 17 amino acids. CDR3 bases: TGTGCCAGCAGCTTAGTTTCAAGCTCTCCGCTGCCCTACGAGCAGTACTTC. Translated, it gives CASSLVSSSPLPYEQYF.

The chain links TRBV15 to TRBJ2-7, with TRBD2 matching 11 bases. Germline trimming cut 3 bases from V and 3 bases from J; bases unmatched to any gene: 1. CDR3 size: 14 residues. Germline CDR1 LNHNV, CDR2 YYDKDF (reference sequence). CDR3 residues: CATSSTSGSYEQYF. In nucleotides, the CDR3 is TGTGCCACCAGCAGCACTAGCGGGAGCTACGAGCAGTACTTC.

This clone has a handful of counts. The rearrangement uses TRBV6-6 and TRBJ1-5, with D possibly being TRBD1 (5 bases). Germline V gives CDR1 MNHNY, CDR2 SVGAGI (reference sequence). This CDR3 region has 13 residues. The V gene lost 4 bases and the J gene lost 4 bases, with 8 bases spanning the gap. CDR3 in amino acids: CASSFRGNQPQHF. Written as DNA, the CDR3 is TGTGCCAGCAGTTTTAGGGGTAATCAGCCCCAGCATTTT.

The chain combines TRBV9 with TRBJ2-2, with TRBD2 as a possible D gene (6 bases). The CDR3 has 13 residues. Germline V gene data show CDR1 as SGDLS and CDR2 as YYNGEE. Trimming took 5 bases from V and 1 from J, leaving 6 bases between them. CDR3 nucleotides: TGTGCCAGCAGGGGGGGGAACACCGGGGAGCTGTTTTTT. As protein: CASRGGNTGELFF.

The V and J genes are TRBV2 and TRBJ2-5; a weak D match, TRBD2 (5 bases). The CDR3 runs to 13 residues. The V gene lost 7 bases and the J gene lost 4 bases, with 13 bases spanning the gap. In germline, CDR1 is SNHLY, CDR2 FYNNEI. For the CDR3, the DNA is TGTGCCAGCATGTTGGGTCGGGGAGAGACCCAGTACTTC. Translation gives CASMLGRGETQYF.

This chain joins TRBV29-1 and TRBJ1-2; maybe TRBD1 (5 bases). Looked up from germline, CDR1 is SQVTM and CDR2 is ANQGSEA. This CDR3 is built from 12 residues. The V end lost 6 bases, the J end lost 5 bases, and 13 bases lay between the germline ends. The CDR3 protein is CSVSGGDYGYTF. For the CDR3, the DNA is TGCAGCGTAAGCGGGGGGGATTATGGCTACACCTTC.

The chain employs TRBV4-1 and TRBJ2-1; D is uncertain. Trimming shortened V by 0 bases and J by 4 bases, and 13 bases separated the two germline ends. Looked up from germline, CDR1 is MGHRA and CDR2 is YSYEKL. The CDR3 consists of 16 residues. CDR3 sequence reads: CASSQDNLRSYNEQFF. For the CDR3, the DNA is TGCGCCAGCAGCCAAGATAATCTTCGGTCTTACAATGAGCAGTTCTTC.

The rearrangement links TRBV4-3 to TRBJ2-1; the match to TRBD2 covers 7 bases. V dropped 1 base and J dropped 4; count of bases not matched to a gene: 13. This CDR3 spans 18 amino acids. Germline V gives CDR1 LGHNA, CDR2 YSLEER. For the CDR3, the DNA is TGCGCCAGCAGCCAAGGGTTCGGGAGGAGCGGAGGGTACAATGAGCAGTTCTTC. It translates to CASSQGFGRSGGYNEQFF.

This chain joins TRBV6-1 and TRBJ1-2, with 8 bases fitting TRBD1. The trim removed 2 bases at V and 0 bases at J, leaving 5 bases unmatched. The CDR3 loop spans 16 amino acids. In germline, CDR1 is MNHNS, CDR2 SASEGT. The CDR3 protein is CASSERGTGANYGYTF. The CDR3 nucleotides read TGTGCCAGCAGTGAACGTGGGACAGGCGCTAACTATGGCTACACCTTC.

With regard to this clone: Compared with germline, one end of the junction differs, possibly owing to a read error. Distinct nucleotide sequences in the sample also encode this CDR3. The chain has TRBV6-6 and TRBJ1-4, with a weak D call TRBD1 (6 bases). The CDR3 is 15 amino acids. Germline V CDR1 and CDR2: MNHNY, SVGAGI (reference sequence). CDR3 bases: TGTGCTAGCAATAGCGCCGGACAGCCTAATGAAAAACTGTTTTTT. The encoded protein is CASNSAGQPNEKLFF.

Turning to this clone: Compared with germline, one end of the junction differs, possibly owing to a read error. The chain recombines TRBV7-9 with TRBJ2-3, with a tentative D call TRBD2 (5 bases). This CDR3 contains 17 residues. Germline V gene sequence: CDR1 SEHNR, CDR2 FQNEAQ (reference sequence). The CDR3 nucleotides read TGTTCCAGCAGCCCCGAGAGGGTAAGAGTCATCACAGATACGCAGTATTTT. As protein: CSSSPERVRVITDTQYF. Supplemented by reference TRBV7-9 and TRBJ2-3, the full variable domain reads DTGVSQNPRHKITKRGQNVTFRCDPISEHNRLYWYRQTLGQGPEFLTYFQNEAQLEKSRLLSDRFSAERPKGSFSTLEIQRTEQGDSAMYLCSSSPERVRVITDTQYFGPGTRLTVL.

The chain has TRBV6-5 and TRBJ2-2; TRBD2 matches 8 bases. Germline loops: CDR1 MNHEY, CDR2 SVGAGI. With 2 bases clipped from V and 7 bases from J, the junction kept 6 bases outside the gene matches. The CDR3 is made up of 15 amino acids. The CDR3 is CASSYERGGSGELFF. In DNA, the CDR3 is TGTGCCAGCAGTTACGAACGGGGGGGCAGCGGGGAGCTGTTTTTT.

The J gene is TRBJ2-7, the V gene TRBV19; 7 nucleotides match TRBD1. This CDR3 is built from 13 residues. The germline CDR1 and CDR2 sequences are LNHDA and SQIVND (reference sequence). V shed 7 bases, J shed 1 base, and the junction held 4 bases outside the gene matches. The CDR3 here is CASKGTESYEQYF. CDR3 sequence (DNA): TGTGCCAGTAAGGGGACAGAGTCCTACGAGCAGTACTTC.

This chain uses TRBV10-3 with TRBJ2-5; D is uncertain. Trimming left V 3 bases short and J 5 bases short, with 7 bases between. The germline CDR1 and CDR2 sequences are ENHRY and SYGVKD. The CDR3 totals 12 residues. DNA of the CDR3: TGTGCCATCAGTGAAGCTGGTGAGACCCAGTACTTC. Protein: CAISEAGETQYF.

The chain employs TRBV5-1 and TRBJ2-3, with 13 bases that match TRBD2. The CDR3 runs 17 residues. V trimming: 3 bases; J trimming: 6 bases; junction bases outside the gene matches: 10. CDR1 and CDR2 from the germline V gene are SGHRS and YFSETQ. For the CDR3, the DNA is TGCGCCAGCAGCTCCCCTACTAGCGGGAGGGCCTGGGATACGCAGTATTTT. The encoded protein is CASSSPTSGRAWDTQYF.

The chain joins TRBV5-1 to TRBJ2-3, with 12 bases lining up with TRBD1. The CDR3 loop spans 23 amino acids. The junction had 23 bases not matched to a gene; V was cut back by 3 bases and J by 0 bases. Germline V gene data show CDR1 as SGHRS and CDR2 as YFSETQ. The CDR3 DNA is TGCGCCAGCAGCTCCGCAGGGACAGGGGGCGATCTAATTCGGGCACTCAGCACAGATACGCAGTATTTT. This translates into CASSSAGTGGDLIRALSTDTQYF.

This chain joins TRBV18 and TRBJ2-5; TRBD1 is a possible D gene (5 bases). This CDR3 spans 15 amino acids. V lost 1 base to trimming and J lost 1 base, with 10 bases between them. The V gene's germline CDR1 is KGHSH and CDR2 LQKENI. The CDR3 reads CASSPLQGFQETQYF. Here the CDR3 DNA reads TGTGCCAGCTCACCACTCCAGGGCTTCCAAGAGACCCAGTACTTC.

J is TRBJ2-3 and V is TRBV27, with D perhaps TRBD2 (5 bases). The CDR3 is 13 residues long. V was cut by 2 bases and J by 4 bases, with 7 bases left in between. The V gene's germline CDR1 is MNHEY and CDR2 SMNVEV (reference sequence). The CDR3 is CASSLIGADTQYF. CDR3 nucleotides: TGTGCCAGCAGTTTAATCGGGGCAGATACGCAGTATTTT.

CDR3 sequence: CASSLSGGNTEAFF. CDR3 nucleotides: TGTGCCAGCAGCTTAAGCGGGGGGAACACTGAAGCTTTCTTT. The J gene is TRBJ1-1, the V gene TRBV7-9; D might be TRBD1 (5 bases). CDR1 is SEHNR, CDR2 FQNEAQ, per germline (reference sequence). The CDR3 spans 14 residues. Trimming took 2 bases from V and 1 from J, leaving 8 bases between them.

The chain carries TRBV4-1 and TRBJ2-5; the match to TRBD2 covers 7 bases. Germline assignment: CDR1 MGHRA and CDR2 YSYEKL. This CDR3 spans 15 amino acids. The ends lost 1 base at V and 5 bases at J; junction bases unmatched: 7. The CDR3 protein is CASSQGAGDRETQYF. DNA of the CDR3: TGCGCCAGCAGCCAAGGGGCGGGGGATAGGGAGACCCAGTACTTC.

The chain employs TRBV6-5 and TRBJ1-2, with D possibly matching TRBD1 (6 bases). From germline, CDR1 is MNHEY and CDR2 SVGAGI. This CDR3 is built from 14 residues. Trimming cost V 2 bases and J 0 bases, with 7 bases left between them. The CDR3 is CASSYRDTNYGYTF. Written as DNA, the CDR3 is TGTGCCAGCAGTTACCGGGACACTAACTATGGCTACACCTTC.

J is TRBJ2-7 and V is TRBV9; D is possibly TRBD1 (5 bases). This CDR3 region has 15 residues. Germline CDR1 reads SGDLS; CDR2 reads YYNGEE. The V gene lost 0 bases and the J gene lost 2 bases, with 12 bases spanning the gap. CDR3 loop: CASSVAPATAYEQYF. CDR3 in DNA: TGTGCCAGCAGCGTAGCACCCGCGACAGCCTACGAGCAGTACTTC.